This T cell receptor (beta chain) was documented in a study of T cell repertoires in cytomegalovirus infection. The CDR3 has 13 amino acids. Trimming removed 1 base from V and 7 bases from J, with 11 bases in between. There are a few counts of this clonotype. Its antigen is as yet unknown. Study-wide results and caveats: CMV-specific TCR beta clonotypes restricted by HLA-C dominated the ex vivo response.

TCRdb re-derived calls from the reads in MiXCR, one entry per CDR3 protein. The repertoire holds roughly 180,000 distinct CDR3 sequences, approximately 17% seen once, with under 30% in the top ten. The receptor's source is a human donor in good health (CMV status not recorded). Some clones in this sample may be carry-over from other donors' samples. The specimen sequenced was CD8+ T cells from PBMCs. This sequence joins TRBV12-3 or TRBV12-4 and TRBJ2-7; possible D gene TRBD1, 6 bases. CDR3 coding DNA: TGTGCCAGCAGTTTAGGCTCCCAGGGGGAGCAGTACTTC. Translated: CASSLGSQGEQYF.